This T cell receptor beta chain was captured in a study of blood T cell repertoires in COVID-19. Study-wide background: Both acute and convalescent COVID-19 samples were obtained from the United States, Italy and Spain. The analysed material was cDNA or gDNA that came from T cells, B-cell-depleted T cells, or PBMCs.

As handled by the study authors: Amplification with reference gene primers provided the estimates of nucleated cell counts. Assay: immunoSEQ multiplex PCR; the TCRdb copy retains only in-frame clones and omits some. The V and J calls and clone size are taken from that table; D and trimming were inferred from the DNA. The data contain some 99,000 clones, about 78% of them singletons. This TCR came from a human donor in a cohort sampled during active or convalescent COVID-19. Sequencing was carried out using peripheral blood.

The CDR3 here is CASRPGTEETQYF. In nucleotides, the CDR3 is TGCGCCAGCAGACCCGGGACAGAAGAGACCCAGTACTTC. The J gene is TRBJ2-5, the V gene TRBV5-1; the match to TRBD1 covers 7 bases. The CDR3 loop spans 13 amino acids. The V segment lost 5 bases and the J segment 3 bases; nucleotides outside the gene matches: 4. CDR1 is SGHRS and CDR2 is YFSETQ in the germline V gene. The whole variable domain, filled in from reference TRBV5-1 and TRBJ2-5, reads KAGVTQTPRYLIKTRGQQVTLSCSPISGHRSVSWYQQTPGQGLQFLFEYFSETQRNKGNFPGRFSGRQFSNSRSEMNVSTLELGDSALYLCASRPGTEETQYFGPGTRLLVL.